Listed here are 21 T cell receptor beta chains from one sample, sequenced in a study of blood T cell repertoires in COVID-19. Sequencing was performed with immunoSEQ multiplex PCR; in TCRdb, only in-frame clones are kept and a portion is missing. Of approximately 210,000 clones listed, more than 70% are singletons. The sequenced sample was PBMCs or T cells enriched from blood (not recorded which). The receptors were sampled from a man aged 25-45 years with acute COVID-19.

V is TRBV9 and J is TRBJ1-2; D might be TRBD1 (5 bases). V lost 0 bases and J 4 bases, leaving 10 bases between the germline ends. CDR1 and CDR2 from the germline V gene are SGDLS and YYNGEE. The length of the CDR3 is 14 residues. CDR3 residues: CASSVEDTFYGYTF. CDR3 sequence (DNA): TGTGCCAGCAGCGTAGAGGACACTTTCTATGGCTACACCTTC.

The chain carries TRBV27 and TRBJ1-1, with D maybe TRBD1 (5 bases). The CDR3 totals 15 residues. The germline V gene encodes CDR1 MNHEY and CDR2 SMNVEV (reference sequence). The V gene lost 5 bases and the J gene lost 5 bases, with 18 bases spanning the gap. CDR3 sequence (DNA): TGTGCCAGCAGTCCGGGAGGGCAGGGACCAACTGAAGCTTTCTTT. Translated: CASSPGGQGPTEAFF.

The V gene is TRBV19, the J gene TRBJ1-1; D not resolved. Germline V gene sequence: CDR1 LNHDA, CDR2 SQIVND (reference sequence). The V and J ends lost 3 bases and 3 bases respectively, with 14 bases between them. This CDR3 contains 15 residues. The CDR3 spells CASSIRTVKDTEAFF. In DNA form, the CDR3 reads TGTGCCAGTAGTATTCGAACAGTAAAGGACACTGAAGCTTTCTTT.

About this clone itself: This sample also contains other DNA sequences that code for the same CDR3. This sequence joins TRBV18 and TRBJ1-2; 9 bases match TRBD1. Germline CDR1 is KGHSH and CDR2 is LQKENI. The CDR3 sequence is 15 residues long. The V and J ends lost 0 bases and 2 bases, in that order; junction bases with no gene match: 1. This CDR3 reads CASSPPGTGNYGYTF. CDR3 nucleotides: TGTGCCAGCTCACCACCCGGGACAGGGAACTATGGCTACACCTTC.

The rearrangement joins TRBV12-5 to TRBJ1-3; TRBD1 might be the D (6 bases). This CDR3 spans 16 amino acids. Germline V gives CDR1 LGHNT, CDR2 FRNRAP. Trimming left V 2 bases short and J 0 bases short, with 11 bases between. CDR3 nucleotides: TGTGCTAGTGGTTTGTGGGGGGGCCTCTCTGGAAACACCATATATTTT. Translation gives CASGLWGGLSGNTIYF.

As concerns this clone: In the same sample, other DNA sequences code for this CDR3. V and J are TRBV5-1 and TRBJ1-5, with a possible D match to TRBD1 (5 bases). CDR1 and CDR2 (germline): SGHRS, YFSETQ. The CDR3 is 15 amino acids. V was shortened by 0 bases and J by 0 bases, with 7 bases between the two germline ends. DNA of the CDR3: TGCGCCAGCAGCTTGGAAGGGGATAGCAATCAGCCCCAGCATTTT. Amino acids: CASSLEGDSNQPQHF.

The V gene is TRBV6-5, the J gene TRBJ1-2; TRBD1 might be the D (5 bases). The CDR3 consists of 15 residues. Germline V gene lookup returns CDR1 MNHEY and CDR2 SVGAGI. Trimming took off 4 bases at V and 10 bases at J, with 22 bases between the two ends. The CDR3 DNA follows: TGTGCCAGCAGTTCGGGGGTGGGCGGACACCGCTCCTACACCTTC. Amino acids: CASSSGVGGHRSYTF.

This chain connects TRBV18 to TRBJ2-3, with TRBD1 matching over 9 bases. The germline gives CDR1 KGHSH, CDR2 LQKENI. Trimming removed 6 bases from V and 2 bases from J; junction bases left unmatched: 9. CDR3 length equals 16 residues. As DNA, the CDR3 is TGTGCCAGCTCTCGTACAGGGGGCGGATACACAGATACGCAGTATTTT. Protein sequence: CASSRTGGGYTDTQYF.

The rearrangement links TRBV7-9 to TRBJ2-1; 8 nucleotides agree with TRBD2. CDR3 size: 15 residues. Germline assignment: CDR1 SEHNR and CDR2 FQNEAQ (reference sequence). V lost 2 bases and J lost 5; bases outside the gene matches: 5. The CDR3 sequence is CASSLTRGAHNEQFF. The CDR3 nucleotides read TGTGCCAGCAGCTTAACGCGGGGGGCCCACAATGAGCAGTTCTTC.

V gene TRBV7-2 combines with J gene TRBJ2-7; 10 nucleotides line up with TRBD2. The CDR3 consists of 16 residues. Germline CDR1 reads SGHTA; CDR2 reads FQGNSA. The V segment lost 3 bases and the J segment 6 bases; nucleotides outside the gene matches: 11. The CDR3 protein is CASSFGLAAAPSEQYF. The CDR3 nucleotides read TGTGCCAGCAGCTTCGGACTAGCGGCCGCACCGAGCGAGCAGTACTTC.

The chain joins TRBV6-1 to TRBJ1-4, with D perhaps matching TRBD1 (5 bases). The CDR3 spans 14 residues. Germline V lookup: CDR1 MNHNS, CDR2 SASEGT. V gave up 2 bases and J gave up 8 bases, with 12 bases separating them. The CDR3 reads CASSELGRGEKLFF. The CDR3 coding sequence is TGTGCCAGCAGTGAACTGGGGCGTGGGGAAAAACTGTTTTTT.

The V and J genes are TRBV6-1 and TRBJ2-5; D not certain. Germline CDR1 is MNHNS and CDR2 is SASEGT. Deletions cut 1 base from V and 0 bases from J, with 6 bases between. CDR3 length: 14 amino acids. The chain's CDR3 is CASSEELDQETQYF. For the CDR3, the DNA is TGTGCCAGCAGTGAAGAGCTAGACCAAGAGACCCAGTACTTC.

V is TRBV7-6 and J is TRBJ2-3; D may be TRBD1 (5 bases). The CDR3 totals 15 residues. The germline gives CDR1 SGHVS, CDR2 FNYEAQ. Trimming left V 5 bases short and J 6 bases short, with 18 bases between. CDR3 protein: CASSQSTGAGDTQYF. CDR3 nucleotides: TGTGCCAGCAGCCAGTCGACTGGGGCAGGGGATACGCAGTATTTT. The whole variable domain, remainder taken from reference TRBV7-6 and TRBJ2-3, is GAGVSQSPRYKVTKRGQDVALRCDPISGHVSLYWYRQALGQGPEFLTYFNYEAQQDKSGLPNDRFSAERPEGSISTLTIQRTEQRDSAMYRCASSQSTGAGDTQYFGPGTRLTVL.

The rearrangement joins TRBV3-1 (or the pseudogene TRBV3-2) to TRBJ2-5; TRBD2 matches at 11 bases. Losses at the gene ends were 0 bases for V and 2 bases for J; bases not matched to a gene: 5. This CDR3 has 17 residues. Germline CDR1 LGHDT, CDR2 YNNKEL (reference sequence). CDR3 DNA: TGTGCCAGCAGCCAAGATCCTAGCGGGGGGACACAAGAGACCCAGTACTTC. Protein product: CASSQDPSGGTQETQYF.

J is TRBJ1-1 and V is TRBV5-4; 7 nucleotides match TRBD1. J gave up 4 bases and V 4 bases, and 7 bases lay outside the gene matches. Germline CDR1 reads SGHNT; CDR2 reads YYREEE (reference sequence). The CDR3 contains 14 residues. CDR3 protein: CASSLRGLRTEAFF. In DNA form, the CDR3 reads TGTGCCAGCAGCCTCAGGGGGTTGCGCACTGAAGCTTTCTTT. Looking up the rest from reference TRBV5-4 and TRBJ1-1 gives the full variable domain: ETGVTQSPTHLIKTRGQQVTLRCSSQSGHNTVSWYQQALGQGPQFIFQYYREEENGRGNFPPRFSGLQFPNYSSELNVNALELDDSALYLCASSLRGLRTEAFFGQGTRLTVV.

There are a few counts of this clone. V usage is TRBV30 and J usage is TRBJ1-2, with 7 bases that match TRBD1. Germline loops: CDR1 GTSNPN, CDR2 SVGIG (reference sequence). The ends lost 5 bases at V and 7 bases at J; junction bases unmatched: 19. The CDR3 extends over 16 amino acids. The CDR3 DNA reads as TGTGCCTGGGACGAACGACAGGGACAACTATCGGGTGGCTACACCTTC. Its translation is CAWDERQGQLSGGYTF.

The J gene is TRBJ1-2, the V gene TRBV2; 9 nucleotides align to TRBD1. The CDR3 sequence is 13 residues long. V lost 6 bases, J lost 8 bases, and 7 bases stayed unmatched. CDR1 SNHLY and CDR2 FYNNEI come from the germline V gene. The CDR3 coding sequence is TGTGCCAGCAGGGGACAGGGAGGAGGGGGCTACACCTTC. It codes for CASRGQGGGGYTF.

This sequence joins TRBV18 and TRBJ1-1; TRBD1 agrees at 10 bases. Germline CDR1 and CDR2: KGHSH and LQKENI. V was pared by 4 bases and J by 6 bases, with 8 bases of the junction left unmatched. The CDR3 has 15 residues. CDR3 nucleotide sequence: TGTGCCAGCTCACTAGAGACAGGGGGCCGGGCTGAAGCTTTCTTT. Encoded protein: CASSLETGGRAEAFF.

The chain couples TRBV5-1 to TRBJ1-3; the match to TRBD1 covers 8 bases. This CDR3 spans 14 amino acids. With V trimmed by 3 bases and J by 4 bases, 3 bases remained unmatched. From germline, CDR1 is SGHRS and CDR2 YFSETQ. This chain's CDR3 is CASSWTGNGNTIYF. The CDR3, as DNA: TGCGCCAGCAGCTGGACAGGGAACGGAAACACCATATATTTT.

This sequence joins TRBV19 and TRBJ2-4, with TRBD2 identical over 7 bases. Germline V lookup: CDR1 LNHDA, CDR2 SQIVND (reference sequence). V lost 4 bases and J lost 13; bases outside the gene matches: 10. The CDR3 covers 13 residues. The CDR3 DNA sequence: TGTGCCAGTAGTAGCGGGGGTCGAGTTGGACAGTACTTC. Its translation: CASSSGGRVGQYF.

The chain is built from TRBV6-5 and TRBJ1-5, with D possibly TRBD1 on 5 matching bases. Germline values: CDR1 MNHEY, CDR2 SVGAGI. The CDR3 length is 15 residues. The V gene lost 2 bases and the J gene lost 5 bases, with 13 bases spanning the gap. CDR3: CASSYTQGPDQPQHF. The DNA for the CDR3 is TGTGCCAGCAGTTACACGCAGGGCCCGGATCAGCCCCAGCATTTT.